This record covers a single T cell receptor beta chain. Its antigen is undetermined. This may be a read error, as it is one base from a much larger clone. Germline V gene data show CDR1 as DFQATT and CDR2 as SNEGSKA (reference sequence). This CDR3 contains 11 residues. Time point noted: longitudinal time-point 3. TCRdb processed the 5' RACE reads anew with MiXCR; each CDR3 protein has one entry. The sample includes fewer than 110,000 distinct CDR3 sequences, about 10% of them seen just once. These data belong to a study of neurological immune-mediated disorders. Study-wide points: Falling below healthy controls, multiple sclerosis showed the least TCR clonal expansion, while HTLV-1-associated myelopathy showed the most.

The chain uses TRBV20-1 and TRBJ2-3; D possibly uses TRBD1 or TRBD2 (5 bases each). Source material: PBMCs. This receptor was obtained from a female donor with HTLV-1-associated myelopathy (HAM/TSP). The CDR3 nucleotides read TGCAATGCGAGGGACGGGGTTATGCAGTATTTT. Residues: CNARDGVMQYF.